This T cell receptor (beta chain) comes out of a study of OX40 agonist ivuxolimab in advanced cancers. CDR1 is SGHTA and CDR2 is FQGNSA in the germline V gene. The CDR3 consists of 15 residues. The V segment lost 5 bases and the J segment 4 bases; nucleotides outside the gene matches: 6. The table came from immunoSEQ multiplex PCR; TCRdb's copy has only in-frame clones and leaves some out. The table has about 31,000 clones, 82% seen once. The receptor comes from an adult with an advanced solid tumor such as melanoma, head and neck, liver or kidney cancer. The source material was CD4+ or CD8+ T cells sorted from blood, sampled in a trial of the OX40 agonist ivuxolimab. V usage is TRBV7-2 and J usage is TRBJ2-7; 12 bases fit TRBD2. The CDR3 loop reads CASSKASGGEYEQYF. The CDR3 DNA sequence: TGTGCCAGCAGCAAAGCTAGCGGGGGGGAATACGAGCAGTACTTC.